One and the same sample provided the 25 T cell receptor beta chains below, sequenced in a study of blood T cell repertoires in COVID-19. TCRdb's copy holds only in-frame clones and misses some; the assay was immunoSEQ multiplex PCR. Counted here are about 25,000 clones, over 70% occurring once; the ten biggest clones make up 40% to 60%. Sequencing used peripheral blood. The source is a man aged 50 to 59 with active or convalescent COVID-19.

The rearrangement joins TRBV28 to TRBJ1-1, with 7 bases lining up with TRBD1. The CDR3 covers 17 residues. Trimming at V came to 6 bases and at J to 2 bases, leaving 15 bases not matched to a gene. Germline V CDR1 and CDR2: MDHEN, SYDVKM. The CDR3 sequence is CASSSHRDSYGNTEAFF. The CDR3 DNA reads TGTGCCAGCAGCTCCCACCGGGACAGTTATGGCAACACTGAAGCTTTCTTT.

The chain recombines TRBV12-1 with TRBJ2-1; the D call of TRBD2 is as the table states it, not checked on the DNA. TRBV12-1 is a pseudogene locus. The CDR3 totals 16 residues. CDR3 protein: CASSTRTSGRNNEQFF. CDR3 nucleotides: TGTGCCAGCAGCACACGGACTAGCGGGAGAAACAATGAGCAGTTCTTC.

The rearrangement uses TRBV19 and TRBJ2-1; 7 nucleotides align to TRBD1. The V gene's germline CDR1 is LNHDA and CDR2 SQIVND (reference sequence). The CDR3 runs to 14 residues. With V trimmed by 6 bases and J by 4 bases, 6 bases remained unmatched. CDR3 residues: CASRRPGGYNEQFF. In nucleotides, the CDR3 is TGTGCCAGTAGACGCCCAGGGGGTTACAATGAGCAGTTCTTC.

The CDR3 protein is CASSLVVAEDEQFF. DNA for the CDR3: TGTGCCAGCAGCTTAGTGGTAGCGGAAGATGAGCAGTTCTTC. The chain recombines TRBV7-9 with TRBJ2-1; D possibly corresponds to TRBD2 (6 bases). In germline, CDR1 is SEHNR, CDR2 FQNEAQ (reference sequence). CDR3 length equals 14 residues. V dropped 1 base and J dropped 8 bases, with 12 bases sitting between them.

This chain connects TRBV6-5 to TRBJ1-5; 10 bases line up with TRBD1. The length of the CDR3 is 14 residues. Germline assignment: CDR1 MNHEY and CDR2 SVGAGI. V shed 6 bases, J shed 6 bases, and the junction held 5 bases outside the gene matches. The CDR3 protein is CASRRQGAFQPQHF. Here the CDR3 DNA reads TGTGCCAGCAGACGACAGGGGGCCTTTCAGCCCCAGCATTTT.

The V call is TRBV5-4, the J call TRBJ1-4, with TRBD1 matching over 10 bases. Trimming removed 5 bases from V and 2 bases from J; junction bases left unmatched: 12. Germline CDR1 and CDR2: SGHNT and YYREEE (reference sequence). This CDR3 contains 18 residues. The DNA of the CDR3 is TGTGCCAGCAGTCAAGGCGGACAGGGGGTTGCTACTAATGAAAAACTGTTTTTT. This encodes CASSQGGQGVATNEKLFF.

CDR3 sequence: CATRGQGNYGYTF. DNA of the CDR3: TGTGCCACCAGGGGACAGGGGAACTATGGCTACACCTTC. This chain connects TRBV24-1 to TRBJ1-2, with 10 bases aligning to TRBD1. Germline CDR1 reads KGHDR; CDR2 reads SFDVKD. The CDR3 contains 13 residues. Trimming removed 7 bases from V and 2 bases from J; junction bases left unmatched: 0.

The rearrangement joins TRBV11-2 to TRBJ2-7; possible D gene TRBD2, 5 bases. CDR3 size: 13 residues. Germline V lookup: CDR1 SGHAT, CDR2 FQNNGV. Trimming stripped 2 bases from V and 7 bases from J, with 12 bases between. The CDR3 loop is CASSLSAEDEQYF. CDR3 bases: TGTGCCAGCAGCTTATCGGCGGAGGATGAGCAGTACTTC.

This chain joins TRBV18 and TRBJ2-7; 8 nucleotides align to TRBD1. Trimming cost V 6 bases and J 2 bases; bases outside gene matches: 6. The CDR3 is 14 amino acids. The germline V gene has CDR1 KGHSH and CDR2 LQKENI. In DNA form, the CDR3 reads TGTGCCAGCTCCCAGGGGGCGTCTACCTACGAGCAGTACTTC. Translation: CASSQGASTYEQYF.

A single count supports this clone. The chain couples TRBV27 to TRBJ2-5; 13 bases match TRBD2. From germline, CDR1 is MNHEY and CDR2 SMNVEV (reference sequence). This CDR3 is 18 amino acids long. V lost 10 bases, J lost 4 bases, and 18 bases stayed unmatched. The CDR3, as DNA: TGTGCCACCGTCGGACGTATCACTAGCGGGGGGGCCGGAGAGACCCAGTACTTC. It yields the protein CATVGRITSGGAGETQYF.

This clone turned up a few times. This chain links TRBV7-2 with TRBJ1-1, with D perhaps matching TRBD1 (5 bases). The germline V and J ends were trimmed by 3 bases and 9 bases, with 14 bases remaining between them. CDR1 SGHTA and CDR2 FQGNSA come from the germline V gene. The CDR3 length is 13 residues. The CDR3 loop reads CASSFDTRGKAFF. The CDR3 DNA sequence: TGTGCCAGCAGCTTCGATACTCGGGGGAAAGCTTTCTTT.

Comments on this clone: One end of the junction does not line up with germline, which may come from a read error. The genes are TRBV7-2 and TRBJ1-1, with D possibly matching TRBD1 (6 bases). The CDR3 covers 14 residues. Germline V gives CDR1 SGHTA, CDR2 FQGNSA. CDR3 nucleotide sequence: TGTGCCAGCACCTTAGGACAGATGAACACTGAAGCTTTCTTT. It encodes CASTLGQMNTEAFF.

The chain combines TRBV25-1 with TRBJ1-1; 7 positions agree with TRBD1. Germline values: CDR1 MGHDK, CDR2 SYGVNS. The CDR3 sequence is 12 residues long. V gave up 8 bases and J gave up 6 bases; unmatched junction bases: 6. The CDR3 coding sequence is TGTGCCAGCCCAGACAGGGACGCTGAAGCTTTCTTT. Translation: CASPDRDAEAFF.

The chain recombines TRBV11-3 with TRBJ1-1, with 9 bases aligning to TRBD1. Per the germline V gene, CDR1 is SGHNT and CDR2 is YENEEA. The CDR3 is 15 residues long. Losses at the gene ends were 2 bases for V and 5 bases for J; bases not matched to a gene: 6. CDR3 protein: CASSLSGQGLTEAFF. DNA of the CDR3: TGTGCCAGCAGCTTATCAGGACAGGGGTTGACTGAAGCTTTCTTT.

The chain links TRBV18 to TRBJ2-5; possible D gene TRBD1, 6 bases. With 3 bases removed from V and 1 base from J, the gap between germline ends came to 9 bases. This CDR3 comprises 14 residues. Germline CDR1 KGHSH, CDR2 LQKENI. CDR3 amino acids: CASSPRGVQETQYF. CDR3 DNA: TGTGCCAGCTCACCCAGGGGAGTCCAAGAGACCCAGTACTTC.

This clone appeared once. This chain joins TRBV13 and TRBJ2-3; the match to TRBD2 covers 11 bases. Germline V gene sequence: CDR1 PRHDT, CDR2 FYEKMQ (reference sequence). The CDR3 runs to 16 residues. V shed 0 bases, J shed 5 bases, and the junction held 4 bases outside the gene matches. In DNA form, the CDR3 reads TGTGCCAGCAGCTTAGGACTAGCGGGAGAAATAGATACGCAGTATTTT. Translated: CASSLGLAGEIDTQYF.

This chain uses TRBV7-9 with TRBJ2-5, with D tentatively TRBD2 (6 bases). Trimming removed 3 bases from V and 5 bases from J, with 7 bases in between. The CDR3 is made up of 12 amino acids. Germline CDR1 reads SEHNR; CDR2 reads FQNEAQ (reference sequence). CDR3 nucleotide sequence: TGTGCCAGCAGCTTTGGGGGGGAGACCCAGTACTTC. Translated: CASSFGGETQYF.

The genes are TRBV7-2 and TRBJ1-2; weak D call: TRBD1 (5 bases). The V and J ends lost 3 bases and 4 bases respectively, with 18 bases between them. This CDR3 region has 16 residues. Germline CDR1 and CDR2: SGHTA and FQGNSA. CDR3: CASSFATPGLSYGYTF. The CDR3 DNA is TGTGCCAGCAGCTTCGCGACCCCAGGGTTGAGCTATGGCTACACCTTC.

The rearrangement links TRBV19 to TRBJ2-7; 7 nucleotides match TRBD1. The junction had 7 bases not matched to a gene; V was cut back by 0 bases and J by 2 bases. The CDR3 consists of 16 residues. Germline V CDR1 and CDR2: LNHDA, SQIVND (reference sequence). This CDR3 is CASSIDLRGQTYEQYF. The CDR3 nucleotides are TGTGCCAGTAGTATAGATCTTAGGGGACAGACCTACGAGCAGTACTTC.

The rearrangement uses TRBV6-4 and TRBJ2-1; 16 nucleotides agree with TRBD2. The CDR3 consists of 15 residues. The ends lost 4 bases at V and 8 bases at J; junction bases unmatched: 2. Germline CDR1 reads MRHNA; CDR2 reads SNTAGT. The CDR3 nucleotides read TGTGCCAGCAGTGTCGGGACTAGCGGGGGGGATGAGCAGTTCTTC. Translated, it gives CASSVGTSGGDEQFF.

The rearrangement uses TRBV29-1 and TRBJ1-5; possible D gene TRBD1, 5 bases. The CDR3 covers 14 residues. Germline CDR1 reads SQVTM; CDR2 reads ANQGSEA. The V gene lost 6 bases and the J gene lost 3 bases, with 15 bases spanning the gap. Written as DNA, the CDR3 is TGCAGCGTCCGCCCCTCAGGGTACAATCAGCCCCAGCATTTT. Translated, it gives CSVRPSGYNQPQHF.

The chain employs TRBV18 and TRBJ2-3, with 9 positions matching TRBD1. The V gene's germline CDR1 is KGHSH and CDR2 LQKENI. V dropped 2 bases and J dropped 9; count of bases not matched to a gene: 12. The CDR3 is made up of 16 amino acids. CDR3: CASSPYLGDREVTQYF. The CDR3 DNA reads TGTGCCAGCTCACCATATCTTGGGGACAGGGAGGTCACGCAGTATTTT.

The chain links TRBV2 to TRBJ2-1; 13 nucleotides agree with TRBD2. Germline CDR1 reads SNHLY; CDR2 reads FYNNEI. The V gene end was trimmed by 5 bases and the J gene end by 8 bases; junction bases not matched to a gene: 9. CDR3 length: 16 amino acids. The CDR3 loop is CASSYTRTSGSYEQFF. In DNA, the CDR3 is TGTGCCAGCAGTTATACACGGACTAGCGGGAGCTATGAGCAGTTCTTC.

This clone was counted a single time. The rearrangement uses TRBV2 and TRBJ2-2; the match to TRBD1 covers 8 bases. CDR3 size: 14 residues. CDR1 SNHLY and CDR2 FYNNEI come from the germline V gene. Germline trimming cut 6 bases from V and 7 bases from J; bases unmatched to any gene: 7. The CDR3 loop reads CASSTGTGLGELFF. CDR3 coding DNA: TGTGCCAGCAGCACCGGGACAGGACTCGGGGAGCTGTTTTTT. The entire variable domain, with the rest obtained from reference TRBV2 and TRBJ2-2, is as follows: EPEVTQTPSHQVTQMGQEVILRCVPISNHLYFYWYRQILGQKVEFLVSFYNNEISEKSEIFDDQFSVERPDGSNFTLKIRSTKLEDSAMYFCASSTGTGLGELFFGEGSRLTVL.

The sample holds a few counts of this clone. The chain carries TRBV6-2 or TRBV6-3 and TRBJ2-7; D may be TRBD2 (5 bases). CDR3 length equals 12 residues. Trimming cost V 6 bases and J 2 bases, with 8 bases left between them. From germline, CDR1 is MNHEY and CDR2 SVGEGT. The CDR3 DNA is TGTGCCAGCAGCCTGAGGGCCTACGAGCAGTACTTC. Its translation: CASSLRAYEQYF.